The 31 T cell receptor beta chains listed next were all sequenced from one sample in a study of T cells in Graves' hyperthyroidism and ophthalmopathy. Using RNA transcripts as the source, TCR beta CDR3 regions were amplified. HTBI primers were used for first-round RT-PCR of the TCR CDR3. Using its own MiXCR run on the multiplex PCR reads, TCRdb lists one record per CDR3 protein. The data hold under 300,000 distinct CDR3 sequences, with more than 14% observed a single time. Material: blood. Source of these receptors: a woman aged 40 to 50 with Graves' hyperthyroidism that later progressed to Graves' ophthalmopathy.

This clonotype has ten or more counts. The chain links TRBV10-3 to TRBJ2-7; D is unclear. The CDR3 sequence is 13 residues long. V dropped 0 bases and J dropped 6 bases, with 9 bases sitting between them. Germline V gene lookup returns CDR1 ENHRY and CDR2 SYGVKD. CDR3 residues: CAISESAAREQYF. The CDR3 nucleotides read TGTGCCATCAGTGAGTCGGCGGCCCGCGAGCAGTACTTC.

Many counts were recorded for this clonotype. The CDR3 DNA is TGTGCCAGCAGCTTATTGGGGGGCCCTAGTTCACCCCTCCACTTT. This gives the protein CASSLLGGPSSPLHF. The chain has TRBV7-2 and TRBJ1-6; possible D gene TRBD1, 6 bases. The CDR3 runs 15 residues. CDR1 and CDR2 (germline): SGHTA, FQGNSA. Between the trimmed V and J ends, which lost 2 bases and 9 bases, there was a span of 14 bases.

This clonotype was seen many times. The genes are TRBV6-2 or TRBV6-3 and TRBJ1-5; D not resolved. The germline V and J ends were trimmed by 0 bases and 4 bases, with 7 bases remaining between them. Germline V lookup: CDR1 MNHEY, CDR2 SVGEGT. CDR3 length equals 14 residues. DNA of the CDR3: TGTGCCAGCAGTTACTCGACATCTAATCAGCCCCAGCATTTT. Translation gives CASSYSTSNQPQHF.

This clonotype was observed at least ten times. The rearrangement joins TRBV6-5 to TRBJ1-4; no clear D. Germline values: CDR1 MNHEY, CDR2 SVGAGI. The CDR3 has 14 amino acids. Trimming removed 2 bases from V and 8 bases from J, with 12 bases in between. The CDR3 is CASSYDLGGEKLFF. CDR3 sequence (DNA): TGTGCCAGCAGTTACGATTTAGGTGGGGAAAAACTGTTTTTT.

The chain has TRBV28 and TRBJ2-2; D might be TRBD1 or TRBD2, each matching 6 bases. From germline, CDR1 is MDHEN and CDR2 SYDVKM. This CDR3 is built from 17 residues. The ends were cut back, 3 bases at V and 4 bases at J, with 18 bases in the middle. In nucleotides, the CDR3 is TGTGCCAGCAGTTTGCGCAAAGGGGGAGGTAGCACCGGGGAGCTGTTTTTT. It translates to CASSLRKGGGSTGELFF.

This clonotype has at least ten counts. J is TRBJ2-7 and V is TRBV19, with D tentatively TRBD2 (6 bases). Trimming shortened V by 4 bases and J by 0 bases, and 13 bases separated the two germline ends. The CDR3 spans 15 residues. CDR1 and CDR2 (germline): LNHDA, SQIVND (reference sequence). CDR3 residues: CASSTIGTPSYEQYF. CDR3 nucleotide sequence: TGTGCCAGTAGTACCATCGGGACTCCCTCCTACGAGCAGTACTTC.

This chain uses TRBV2 with TRBJ2-2; 7 bases agree with TRBD1. The CDR3 consists of 13 residues. Germline-derived CDR1 and CDR2 are SNHLY and FYNNEI. The junction had 8 bases not matched to a gene; V was cut back by 6 bases and J by 10 bases. The CDR3, as DNA: TGTGCCAGCAGAAATGGGGACAGCCCGGAGCTGTTTTTT. The encoded protein is CASRNGDSPELFF.

This clonotype was counted at least ten times. V and J are TRBV7-3 and TRBJ2-2; D perhaps matches TRBD2 (5 bases). Trimming shortened V by 1 base and J by 6 bases, and 12 bases separated the two germline ends. The germline CDR1 and CDR2 sequences are SGHTA and FQGTGA. This CDR3 comprises 15 residues. CDR3 DNA sequence: TGTGCCAGCAGCTTAATGAGGGCGTCCCCCGGGGAGCTGTTTTTT. It codes for CASSLMRASPGELFF.

This clonotype was observed many times. The genes are TRBV19 and TRBJ2-1; D is ambiguous. The CDR3 runs to 14 residues. V lost 5 bases and J 4 bases, leaving 12 bases between the germline ends. CDR1 is LNHDA and CDR2 is SQIVND in the germline V gene (reference sequence). CDR3 nucleotides: TGTGCCAGTAGTCCCCTTTGGGATTACAATGAGCAGTTCTTC. Amino acid sequence: CASSPLWDYNEQFF.

V is TRBV28 and J is TRBJ2-5; 10 bases fit TRBD1. After removal of 6 bases from V and 5 bases from J, the junction contained 6 bases not matched to a gene. From germline, CDR1 is MDHEN and CDR2 SYDVKM. CDR3 length: 14 residues. The CDR3 region is CASRDRGLKETQYF. In nucleotides, the CDR3 is TGTGCCAGCAGAGACAGGGGGCTCAAGGAGACCCAGTACTTC.

In this sample, this clonotype turned up many times. This chain links TRBV28 with TRBJ2-1; 10 bases agree with TRBD2. J was trimmed by 3 bases and V by 7 bases; bases with no gene match: 12. CDR3 length: 17 residues. Germline lookup yields CDR1 MDHEN and CDR2 SYDVKM. CDR3 in DNA: TGTGCCAGCAAAAAGACTTCCATAGCGGGAGGCTACAATGAGCAGTTCTTC. Translating it yields CASKKTSIAGGYNEQFF.

This clonotype was recorded at least ten times. The chain has TRBV20-1 and TRBJ2-1; no firm D call. Germline loops: CDR1 DFQATT, CDR2 SNEGSKA (reference sequence). The CDR3 is made up of 14 amino acids. V lost 6 bases and J 4 bases, leaving 16 bases between the germline ends. Here the CDR3 DNA reads TGCAGTGCCGGCGCAGGACCAATTTACAATGAGCAGTTCTTC. Protein sequence: CSAGAGPIYNEQFF.

The rearrangement uses TRBV28 and TRBJ2-7, with 10 bases fitting TRBD2. J gave up 4 bases and V 11 bases, and 14 bases lay outside the gene matches. The CDR3 is 15 amino acids. Germline V gene sequence: CDR1 MDHEN, CDR2 SYDVKM. Here the CDR3 DNA reads TGTGCCGTAGCTAGCGGGAGATCTGTGTGGTACGAGCAGTACTTC. This gives the protein CAVASGRSVWYEQYF.

This clonotype came up a few times. The chain combines TRBV20-1 with TRBJ2-1, with D unclear. The CDR3 extends over 13 amino acids. Between the trimmed V and J ends, which lost 5 bases and 3 bases, there was a span of 11 bases. Germline V lookup: CDR1 DFQATT, CDR2 SNEGSKA (reference sequence). CDR3 nucleotide sequence: TGCAGTGCTTTGTCAGAGTTCTACAATGAGCAGTTCTTC. This gives the protein CSALSEFYNEQFF.

The rearrangement joins TRBV14 to TRBJ2-3, with TRBD2 identical over 11 bases. Germline-derived CDR1 and CDR2 are SGHDN and FVKESK. V shed 4 bases and J 7 bases; nucleotides not matched to a gene: 7. CDR3 length: 15 amino acids. The CDR3 DNA is TGTGCCAGCAGCCCCACTAGCGGGAGTACGAATACGCAGTATTTT. Its protein product is CASSPTSGSTNTQYF.

This clonotype was found a few times. The gene calls are TRBV25-1 and TRBJ2-3; no clear D. CDR1 is MGHDK, CDR2 SYGVNS, per germline. The CDR3 has 12 residues. Trimming pared 5 bases from V and 5 bases from J, leaving 8 bases between. Here the CDR3 reads CASSRLKDTQYF. Written as DNA, the CDR3 is TGTGCCAGCAGTCGTCTTAAAGATACGCAGTATTTT.

This chain uses TRBV18 with TRBJ2-5; D gene unclear. The germline CDR1 and CDR2 sequences are KGHSH and LQKENI. Deletions cut 3 bases from V and 1 base from J, with 9 bases between. The CDR3 has 14 residues. The CDR3 DNA is TGTGCCAGCTCACCCCCCCACGTCCAAGAGACCCAGTACTTC. It yields the protein CASSPPHVQETQYF.

This clonotype was seen repeatedly, ten times or more. The chain links TRBV19 to TRBJ1-2; TRBD1 might be the D (5 bases). The CDR3 spans 13 residues. V gave up 3 bases and J gave up 8 bases, with 13 bases separating them. Germline lookup yields CDR1 LNHDA and CDR2 SQIVND (reference sequence). CDR3: CASSIGTADGYTF. As DNA, the CDR3 is TGTGCCAGTAGTATCGGGACGGCCGACGGCTACACCTTC.

This clonotype was recorded at least ten times. V is TRBV28 and J is TRBJ2-1; D is unresolved. The CDR3 sequence is 16 residues long. Trimming cost V 5 bases and J 0 bases, with 14 bases left between them. CDR1 is MDHEN, CDR2 SYDVKM, per germline. The CDR3 here is CASSGRYAFSYNEQFF. For the CDR3, the DNA is TGTGCCAGCAGTGGGCGGTACGCGTTCTCCTACAATGAGCAGTTCTTC.

This clonotype was detected many times. The V and J genes are TRBV30 and TRBJ1-1, with D possibly matching TRBD1 (6 bases). The CDR3 contains 11 residues. V was cut by 4 bases and J by 6 bases, with 9 bases left in between. From germline, CDR1 is GTSNPN and CDR2 SVGIG (reference sequence). The CDR3 loop is CAWKAGAEAFF. The CDR3 nucleotides read TGTGCCTGGAAGGCAGGGGCTGAAGCTTTCTTT.

Many counts were recorded for this clonotype. In DNA form, the CDR3 reads TGTGCCAGCAGTTTACTGAACAACCTGGGAAAACTGTTTTTT. The encoded protein is CASSLLNNLGKLFF. The J gene is TRBJ1-4, the V gene TRBV28; no firm D call. Germline V CDR1 and CDR2: MDHEN, SYDVKM. This CDR3 has 14 amino acids. Trimming stripped 2 bases from V and 10 bases from J, with 14 bases between.

The chain joins TRBV5-6 to TRBJ1-6, with no clear D. The CDR3 has 14 amino acids. V lost 6 bases to trimming and J lost 7 bases, with 14 bases between them. Germline assignment: CDR1 SGHDT and CDR2 YYEEEE. CDR3 residues: CASTPGIMNSPLHF. DNA of the CDR3: TGTGCCAGCACCCCTGGGATAATGAATTCACCCCTCCACTTT.

This clonotype was seen at least ten times. The chain combines TRBV30 with TRBJ1-5; no reliable D call. V was trimmed by 3 bases and J by 0 bases, leaving 18 bases between them. The germline V gene has CDR1 GTSNPN and CDR2 SVGIG (reference sequence). This CDR3 region has 17 residues. CDR3: CAWSPMGGSYSNQPQHF. CDR3 nucleotides: TGTGCCTGGAGCCCAATGGGTGGCAGTTATAGCAATCAGCCCCAGCATTTT.

Many counts were recorded for this clonotype. The chain joins TRBV28 to TRBJ2-2, with D tentatively TRBD1 (6 bases). The V gene's germline CDR1 is MDHEN and CDR2 SYDVKM. This CDR3 comprises 15 residues. V was clipped by 6 bases and J by 0 bases, with 11 bases between them. The CDR3 DNA sequence: TGTGCCAGCAGGGGGCAGGGGACGAACACCGGGGAGCTGTTTTTT. Residues: CASRGQGTNTGELFF.

In its sample, this clonotype was seen many times. The chain joins TRBV7-9 to TRBJ2-2; D is undetermined. Germline V gene data show CDR1 as SEHNR and CDR2 as FQNEAQ (reference sequence). V lost 4 bases to trimming and J lost 0 bases, with 15 bases between them. The CDR3 spans 17 residues. CDR3 in amino acids: CASSSRTARSNTGELFF. CDR3 sequence (DNA): TGTGCCAGCAGCTCCAGGACGGCCCGATCGAACACCGGGGAGCTGTTTTTT.

The table lists this clonotype with a few counts. The genes are TRBV5-1 and TRBJ1-4; 7 nucleotides align to TRBD1. The germline V gene has CDR1 SGHRS and CDR2 YFSETQ. Germline trimming cut 2 bases from V and 4 bases from J; bases unmatched to any gene: 11. The CDR3 is 17 residues long. The CDR3 region is CASSLEGGAVFNEKLFF. CDR3 sequence (DNA): TGCGCCAGCAGCTTAGAAGGGGGCGCGGTTTTTAATGAAAAACTGTTTTTT.

This clonotype was seen ten or more times. The chain carries TRBV11-2 and TRBJ1-6; D possibly corresponds to TRBD1 (5 bases). The CDR3 runs 15 residues. The germline CDR1 and CDR2 sequences are SGHAT and FQNNGV. Trimming took 5 bases from V and 7 from J, leaving 15 bases between them. CDR3 protein: CASSPSSGPNSPLHF. The CDR3 DNA is TGTGCCAGCAGCCCCAGCTCAGGGCCCAATTCACCCCTCCACTTT.

This clonotype was detected ten times or more. The V call is TRBV28, the J call TRBJ2-7; either TRBD1 or TRBD2 may fit D (5 bases each). The CDR3 consists of 12 residues. The V end lost 7 bases, the J end lost 3 bases, and 10 bases lay between the germline ends. CDR1 is MDHEN and CDR2 is SYDVKM in the germline V gene. For the CDR3, the DNA is TGTGCCAGCATCGGGGCTAACTACGAGCAGTACTTC. Translating it yields CASIGANYEQYF. Looking up the rest from reference TRBV28 and TRBJ2-7 gives the full variable domain: DVKVTQSSRYLVKRTGEKVFLECVQDMDHENMFWYRQDPGLGLRLIYFSYDVKMKEKGDIPEGYSVSREKKERFSLILESASTNQTSMYLCASIGANYEQYFGPGTRLTVT.

V gene TRBV28 combines with J gene TRBJ2-3, with D perhaps matching TRBD2 (6 bases). The CDR3 covers 16 residues. Germline-derived CDR1 and CDR2 are MDHEN and SYDVKM. Trimming removed 1 base from V and 2 bases from J, with 13 bases in between. The CDR3 loop reads CASSLYSGYLTDTQYF. CDR3 bases: TGTGCCAGCAGTTTATATAGCGGATACCTCACAGATACGCAGTATTTT.

Many counts were recorded for this clonotype. The chain employs TRBV9 and TRBJ2-1; 8 bases match TRBD2. The CDR3 is 15 amino acids. Trimming cost V 4 bases and J 9 bases; bases outside gene matches: 12. Germline CDR1 reads SGDLS; CDR2 reads YYNGEE. CDR3 sequence: CASSPRGLGVIEQFF. The CDR3 DNA is TGTGCCAGCAGCCCTAGGGGACTAGGGGTTATTGAGCAGTTCTTC.

The genes are TRBV29-1 and TRBJ1-1; D not certain. Trimming cost V 4 bases and J 0 bases, with 15 bases left between them. This CDR3 region has 15 residues. Germline loops: CDR1 SQVTM, CDR2 ANQGSEA. The DNA for the CDR3 is TGCAGCGTTGGGGCTGAGGGATCGATGAACACTGAAGCTTTCTTT. This gives the protein CSVGAEGSMNTEAFF.